Following are 28 T cell receptor beta chains from one sample sequenced in a study of blood T cells in healthy people across ages (dated by TCRdb to about 2015). Receptors were amplified or captured by 5' RACE. For sequencing, an Illumina HiSeq 2500 was employed. The second PCR ran for about 6 to 11 cycles and used a J-beta primer mix along with a sample-barcoded 5' primer. Through fastp at Q25 and MiXCR, TCRdb rebuilt clones from the public reads, retaining in-frame beta chains. Entries that share a CDR3 protein sequence are merged under the most common genes and DNA. In this sample the table shows hundreds of thousands of distinct CDR3 sequences, 53% of which occur a single time. The ten largest clones capture approximately 41% of the sample. The sample was blood. All receptors derive from a man aged 80 or over in good health.

The J gene is TRBJ2-7, the V gene TRBV5-8; tentative D call: TRBD1 (6 bases). The CDR3 is 14 amino acids. The germline CDR1 and CDR2 sequences are SGHTS and YDEGEE. V was cut by 4 bases and J by 3 bases, with 14 bases left in between. CDR3 in amino acids: CASSIGQKNYEQYF. CDR3 nucleotide sequence: TGTGCCAGCAGCATTGGACAGAAAAACTACGAGCAGTACTTC. The entire variable domain, with the rest obtained from reference TRBV5-8 and TRBJ2-7, is as follows: EAGVTQSPTHLIKTRGQQATLRCSPISGHTSVYWYQQALGLGLQFLLWYDEGEERNRGNFPPRFSGRQFPNYSSELNVNALELEDSALYLCASSIGQKNYEQYFGPGTRLTVT.

The rearrangement uses TRBV25-1 and TRBJ2-2; 9 bases match TRBD1. The CDR3 length is 17 residues. J lost 6 bases, V lost 3 bases, and 11 bases had no gene match. Germline V gene lookup returns CDR1 MGHDK and CDR2 SYGVNS. For the CDR3, the DNA is TGTGCCAGCAGTGACCGTGGACAGGGGAGGTCTCCCGGGGAGCTGTTTTTT. Protein sequence: CASSDRGQGRSPGELFF. Full variable domain (outside the CDR3, taken from reference TRBV25-1 and TRBJ2-2): EADIYQTPRYLVIGTGKKITLECSQTMGHDKMYWYQQDPGMELHLIHYSYGVNSTEKGDLSSESTVSRIRTEHFPLTLESARPSHTSQYLCASSDRGQGRSPGELFFGEGSRLTVL.

This clonotype is a singleton in its sample. The chain combines TRBV2 with TRBJ2-1, with TRBD1 as a possible D gene (7 bases). Germline CDR1 reads SNHLY; CDR2 reads FYNNEI. The CDR3 totals 16 residues. V lost 6 bases and J lost 4, with 19 bases in between. CDR3 DNA: TGTGCCAGCAGCGCCAAGGCAGGGGGGTTTTACAATGAGCAGTTCTTC. This sequence encodes CASSAKAGGFYNEQFF. The complete variable domain, with remaining parts taken from reference TRBV2 and TRBJ2-1, reads EPEVTQTPSHQVTQMGQEVILRCVPISNHLYFYWYRQILGQKVEFLVSFYNNEISEKSEIFDDQFSVERPDGSNFTLKIRSTKLEDSAMYFCASSAKAGGFYNEQFFGPGTRLTVL.

The chain couples TRBV5-1 to TRBJ2-1, with D possibly TRBD1 on 5 matching bases. Germline-derived CDR1 and CDR2 are SGHRS and YFSETQ. The CDR3 consists of 16 residues. V lost 0 bases and J 6 bases, leaving 16 bases between the germline ends. The CDR3 protein is CASSLDPLGQGNEQFF. In nucleotides, the CDR3 is TGCGCCAGCAGCTTGGACCCCCTCGGTCAGGGCAATGAGCAGTTCTTC. The variable domain in full, completed from reference TRBV5-1 and TRBJ2-1, reads KAGVTQTPRYLIKTRGQQVTLSCSPISGHRSVSWYQQTPGQGLQFLFEYFSETQRNKGNFPGRFSGRQFSNSRSEMNVSTLELGDSALYLCASSLDPLGQGNEQFFGPGTRLTVL.

This clonotype was seen a few times. The V call is TRBV9, the J call TRBJ2-7, with D possibly TRBD2 on 6 matching bases. V shed 4 bases and J shed 2 bases, with 13 bases lying between them. The CDR3 runs 14 residues. Germline loops: CDR1 SGDLS, CDR2 YYNGEE. CDR3 residues: CASSLRDFAYEQYF. DNA of the CDR3: TGTGCCAGCAGCCTCCGGGACTTCGCCTACGAGCAGTACTTC.

A single count supports this clonotype. This chain joins TRBV11-2 and TRBJ2-1; 7 bases agree with TRBD2. V was pared by 3 bases and J by 4 bases, with 12 bases of the junction left unmatched. The CDR3 sequence is 17 residues long. Germline CDR1 reads SGHAT; CDR2 reads FQNNGV. Here the CDR3 reads CASSFPRGRAMYNEQFF. The CDR3 nucleotides are TGTGCCAGCAGCTTCCCCCGGGGGAGGGCCATGTACAATGAGCAGTTCTTC. The variable domain in full, with the rest retrieved from reference TRBV11-2 and TRBJ2-1, is EAGVAQSPRYKIIEKRQSVAFWCNPISGHATLYWYQQILGQGPKLLIQFQNNGVVDDSQLPKDRFSAERLKGVDSTLKIQPAKLEDSAVYLCASSFPRGRAMYNEQFFGPGTRLTVL.

The CDR3 sequence: CASSPYGTGNEKLFF. The CDR3 DNA is TGTGCCAGCAGCCCGTACGGGACAGGGAATGAAAAACTGTTTTTT. The chain has TRBV5-6 and TRBJ1-4; 9 nucleotides line up with TRBD1. CDR1 and CDR2 from the germline V gene are SGHDT and YYEEEE. The CDR3 is made up of 15 amino acids. V lost 4 bases to trimming and J lost 5 bases; unmatched junction nucleotides: 6.

This clonotype has ten or more counts. This chain uses TRBV6-4 with TRBJ1-5; the match to TRBD1 covers 8 bases. The CDR3 is 15 residues long. Per the germline V gene, CDR1 is MRHNA and CDR2 is SNTAGT. The V segment lost 2 bases and the J segment 4 bases; nucleotides outside the gene matches: 4. The CDR3 sequence: CASSDRGQDNQPQHF. As DNA, the CDR3 is TGTGCCAGCAGTGACCGGGGACAGGATAATCAGCCCCAGCATTTT.

The chain links TRBV7-3 to TRBJ2-1, with 9 positions matching TRBD1. Germline values: CDR1 SGHTA, CDR2 FQGTGA. The CDR3 has 15 residues. V trimming: 5 bases; J trimming: 7 bases; junction bases outside the gene matches: 9. The CDR3 sequence is CASSKGTGWGNEQFF. The CDR3 nucleotides are TGTGCCAGCAGCAAAGGGACAGGGTGGGGGAATGAGCAGTTCTTC.

The J gene is TRBJ2-1, the V gene TRBV29-1; 10 bases align to TRBD1. CDR1 and CDR2 from the germline V gene are SQVTM and ANQGSEA. The CDR3 has 15 residues. V was clipped by 4 bases and J by 6 bases; unmatched bases: 9. CDR3: CSVGGDRGWVNEQFF. The CDR3 coding sequence is TGCAGCGTTGGTGGGGACAGGGGTTGGGTCAATGAGCAGTTCTTC.

The V and J genes are TRBV20-1 and TRBJ2-1, with 14 nucleotides matching TRBD2. This CDR3 contains 19 residues. J gave up 1 base and V 0 bases, and 8 bases lay outside the gene matches. Germline CDR1 and CDR2: DFQATT and SNEGSKA (reference sequence). CDR3 region: CSARDRSGLAGVSYNEQFF. The CDR3 DNA sequence: TGCAGTGCTAGAGATAGGTCGGGACTAGCGGGAGTGTCCTACAATGAGCAGTTCTTC.

In regard to this clonotype: Possible read error: a much larger clone is one base away. The CDR3 DNA reads TGCAGCGCCCGCGGGCCAGCGGGAGGGCTGGGTGAGCAGTTCTTC. Protein sequence: CSARGPAGGLGEQFF. The J gene is TRBJ2-1, the V gene TRBV29-1; TRBD2 matches 10 bases. This CDR3 is built from 15 residues. V shed 7 bases and J 9 bases; nucleotides not matched to a gene: 15. CDR1 is SQVTM, CDR2 ANQGSEA, per germline.

The J gene is TRBJ2-1, the V gene TRBV6-1; D gene unclear. CDR3 length: 14 amino acids. Looked up from germline, CDR1 is MNHNS and CDR2 is SASEGT. Trimming shortened V by 8 bases and J by 5 bases, and 16 bases separated the two germline ends. CDR3 nucleotides: TGTGCCAGCCAGTCTTCCCCTGCTAACAATGAGCAGTTCTTC. It translates to CASQSSPANNEQFF.

This clonotype has just one count. The chain joins TRBV2 to TRBJ2-5; 16 nucleotides match TRBD2. The end of the DNA fits TRBJ2-7 better, so the J call may be wrong. Germline V gene lookup returns CDR1 SNHLY and CDR2 FYNNEI. The CDR3 is 14 residues long. The CDR3 loop is CASRGTSGRGEQYF. CDR3 in DNA: TGTGCCAGCAGAGGGACTAGCGGGAGGGGCGAGCAGTACTTC.

The chain carries TRBV6-6 and TRBJ1-2; D ambiguous. Trimming stripped 5 bases from V and 8 bases from J, with 9 bases between. The CDR3 sequence is 11 residues long. The germline CDR1 and CDR2 sequences are MNHNY and SVGAGI (reference sequence). The CDR3 sequence is CASSIGAGYTF. CDR3 sequence (DNA): TGTGCCAGCAGTATTGGAGCGGGCTACACCTTC.

This clonotype was counted a few times. The gene calls are TRBV11-2 and TRBJ2-3, with 12 bases matching TRBD1. Germline CDR1 is SGHAT and CDR2 is FQNNGV. The CDR3 runs to 24 residues. V shed 5 bases, J shed 0 bases, and the junction held 27 bases outside the gene matches. The CDR3 DNA reads TGTGCCAGCAGCCCGGTCCGCGCCAGACTAACATCCGGGACAGGGGGCCCTAGCACAGATACGCAGTATTTT. Protein sequence: CASSPVRARLTSGTGGPSTDTQYF.

This clonotype was counted only a few times. The V and J genes are TRBV6-5 and TRBJ1-2; weak D call: TRBD1 (5 bases). Trimming shortened V by 5 bases and J by 4 bases, and 14 bases separated the two germline ends. The CDR3 extends over 14 amino acids. Looked up from germline, CDR1 is MNHEY and CDR2 is SVGAGI. The DNA of the CDR3 is TGTGCCAGCAGTCGAGCAGGGAAGGGCTATGGCTACACCTTC. Its translation: CASSRAGKGYGYTF.

The table lists this clonotype with many counts. The chain carries TRBV6-6 and TRBJ2-1; 9 nucleotides line up with TRBD2. The CDR3 loop spans 17 amino acids. After removal of 0 bases from V and 3 bases from J, the junction contained 6 bases not matched to a gene. Germline CDR1 reads MNHNY; CDR2 reads SVGAGI (reference sequence). The CDR3 region has the DNA TGTGCCAGCAGTTACTCTGGGATAGCGGGGGTCTACAATGAGCAGTTCTTC. It is translated as CASSYSGIAGVYNEQFF.

The genes are TRBV9 and TRBJ2-7, with 8 bases fitting TRBD2. The CDR3 runs 15 residues. Germline V lookup: CDR1 SGDLS, CDR2 YYNGEE. The V segment lost 8 bases and the J segment 3 bases; nucleotides outside the gene matches: 13. The CDR3 DNA follows: TGTGCCAGTGTTACACCGACTAGCGCGGGCTACGAGCAGTACTTC. Protein: CASVTPTSAGYEQYF.

This clonotype was detected only once. The V and J genes are TRBV6-1 and TRBJ2-1, with D possibly being TRBD2 (7 bases). CDR1 and CDR2 from the germline V gene are MNHNS and SASEGT. This CDR3 spans 17 amino acids. The V end was cut by 5 bases, the J end by 6 bases, with 23 bases between. This chain's CDR3 is CASSLYGLGGGGNEQFF. CDR3 DNA sequence: TGTGCCAGCAGTCTATATGGTTTAGGGGGAGGGGGCAATGAGCAGTTCTTC.

This clonotype showed up just a few times. The V and J genes are TRBV7-9 and TRBJ2-4; D is ambiguous. The V gene lost 4 bases and the J gene lost 2 bases, with 6 bases spanning the gap. The CDR3 is made up of 13 amino acids. The germline CDR1 and CDR2 sequences are SEHNR and FQNEAQ (reference sequence). CDR3 in DNA: TGTGCCAGCAGCTCCCGGCCCAAAAACATTCAGTACTTC. Translated: CASSSRPKNIQYF. Full variable domain (outside the CDR3, taken from reference TRBV7-9 and TRBJ2-4): DTGVSQNPRHKITKRGQNVTFRCDPISEHNRLYWYRQTLGQGPEFLTYFQNEAQLEKSRLLSDRFSAERPKGSFSTLEIQRTEQGDSAMYLCASSSRPKNIQYFGAGTRLSVL.

CDR3 DNA sequence: TGTGCCAGCGGAAGGAGGGGACTTGGCTACGAGCAGTACTTC. It codes for CASGRRGLGYEQYF. The chain links TRBV6-1 to TRBJ2-7, with a possible D match to TRBD2 (6 bases). CDR3 size: 14 residues. Per germline, CDR1 MNHNS and CDR2 SASEGT. V was pared by 8 bases and J by 3 bases, with 17 bases between.

This chain joins TRBV27 and TRBJ2-7; 8 positions agree with TRBD1. There are 14 residues in the CDR3. V lost 5 bases, J lost 2 bases, and 5 bases stayed unmatched. Germline CDR1 reads MNHEY; CDR2 reads SMNVEV (reference sequence). CDR3 DNA sequence: TGTGCCAGCAGTCGGACAGGGTTCCCCTACGAGCAGTACTTC. Translating it yields CASSRTGFPYEQYF.

The rearrangement links TRBV18 to TRBJ1-6; D is perhaps TRBD1 (5 bases). The V end lost 2 bases, the J end lost 5 bases, and 10 bases lay between the germline ends. The length of the CDR3 is 15 residues. From germline, CDR1 is KGHSH and CDR2 LQKENI. The CDR3 loop reads CASSPKTADNSPLHF. The CDR3 nucleotides read TGTGCCAGCTCACCAAAGACAGCCGATAATTCACCCCTCCACTTT.

The chain recombines TRBV7-8 with TRBJ1-5; D call uncertain. Germline-derived CDR1 and CDR2 are SGHVS and FQNEAQ. The V and J ends lost 4 bases and 0 bases respectively, with 10 bases between them. The CDR3 runs to 15 residues. The CDR3 protein is CASSSGANSNQPQHF. In nucleotides, the CDR3 is TGTGCCAGCAGCTCGGGCGCGAATAGCAATCAGCCCCAGCATTTT.

CDR3 coding DNA: TGCGCCAGCAGCTTGGGGATAACAGGTCCCGCCTACGAGCAGTACTTC. This encodes CASSLGITGPAYEQYF. This chain joins TRBV5-1 and TRBJ2-7; perhaps TRBD1 as D (5 bases). V was pared by 0 bases and J by 2 bases, with 15 bases between. CDR1 is SGHRS and CDR2 is YFSETQ in the germline V gene. The CDR3 spans 16 residues.

The CDR3 reads CSATDPYGYTF. CDR3 in DNA: TGCAGCGCCACGGACCCCTATGGCTACACCTTC. The chain links TRBV29-1 to TRBJ1-2, with unresolved D. Between the trimmed V and J ends, which lost 7 bases and 4 bases, there was a span of 10 bases. Per the germline V gene, CDR1 is SQVTM and CDR2 is ANQGSEA. The CDR3 runs to 11 residues. The entire variable domain, with the rest obtained from reference TRBV29-1 and TRBJ1-2, is as follows: SAVISQKPSRDICQRGTSLTIQCQVDSQVTMMFWYRQQPGQSLTLIATANQGSEATYESGFVIDKFPISRPNLTFSTLTVSNMSPEDSSIYLCSATDPYGYTFGSGTRLTVV.

This clonotype was found a few times. This chain's CDR3 is CASSTGTGDTQYF. Here the CDR3 DNA reads TGTGCCAGCTCAACCGGGACAGGAGATACCCAGTACTTC. The chain employs TRBV18 and TRBJ2-5, with 8 bases aligning to TRBD1. Germline CDR1 KGHSH, CDR2 LQKENI. V lost 5 bases, J lost 8 bases, and 7 bases stayed unmatched. The CDR3 is made up of 13 amino acids.